This T cell receptor (beta chain) was recorded in a study of shared clonotypes between healthy human individuals (dated by TCRdb to the early 2020s). A note on the overall study: A couple of women and a few men aged 18 to 49 years were included in the cohort. For each donor, CD4 naive and CD4 memory were each run on three plates, CD8 naive on two plates, and CD8 memory on one plate. To estimate repertoire size and how much clonotype sharing occurs between individuals, the study deeply sequenced the blood TCR repertoires of a handful of healthy adults. Libraries were prepared and TCR repertoires were sequenced by different laboratories using diverse techniques, in order to increase sequencing depth and limit assay-specific biases. Between about 0.85 and 10 billion PBMCs per donor were obtained by leukapheresis.

Using the deep immunoSEQ assay, TCR CDR3 regions were amplified from genomic DNA by multiplex PCR. Extracted genomic DNA from each cell subset was distributed evenly across all wells of several immunoSEQ 96-well plates, and each plate was treated as a replicate. For sorted subsets, each replicate PCR was loaded with about 0.2 ug genomic DNA, equivalent to 30,000 or so T cell genomes. The purified libraries were quantified using a Qubit 3.0 fluorometer, sized with a Bioanalyzer 2100, and then quantified again using the KAPA Library Quantification kit. Each immunoSEQ 96-well plate was sequenced on its own single-read 150-cycle Illumina NextSeq 550 flow cell. Per the original workflow: Because only junctional sequences without quality scores were contained in the immunoSEQ output, filtering matching that applied to full-length reads could not be performed. Sequences were annotated with PyIR, a Python wrapper for IgBLAST v1.9, and V/J genes and CDR3 were assigned using IMGT germline references. Reads were removed for weak V/J assignments (E-value above 1e-6), missing CDR3, stop codons, out-of-frame junctions, or ambiguous translated residues. A V3J clonotype was defined by an identical inferred V gene, J gene, and CDR3 amino acid sequence. The percentage overlap between two repertoires was calculated by dividing the number of shared unique clonotypes by the size of the smaller repertoire. Richness of each repertoire was evaluated using RTK rarefaction, the Chao1 estimator, and Recon v2.1 estimates of unobserved clonotypes. Generation probabilities were computed with OLGA for all TCRbeta clonotypes obtained by the gDNA method from a few donors. TCRdb re-hosts the immuneACCESS table, in-frame sequences only. Its copies lack some clones; in the studies checked, an unresolved V gene accounts for under half of them, and the cause for the rest is not known. The V and J calls and clone size are taken from that table; D and trimming were inferred from the DNA. This sample comprises over a million clones, approximately 78% of them detected only once. The ten largest clones add up to roughly 0.62% of the sample.

On this clone itself: This clone's antigen is unknown. Base qualities were left out, and no much larger clone turns up one base away.

The research as a whole found: Rarefaction of sorted-subset datasets indicated incomplete sequencing despite the large sequencing depth. Only blood was sampled, and tissue TCR repertoires likely differ from those in blood. Pairwise subsampling indicated that sequencing depth was expected to affect the degree of clonotype sharing among donors. Compared with non-shared clonotypes, clonotypes shared by all four sorted-subset donors had higher generation probabilities. Estimated clonotype richness was generally larger for naive than for memory subsets. The small number of donors limited the genetic and exposure-history diversity represented. When a few donors were compared, the shared fraction of clonotypes was 5% to 6.5% for naive CD4, approximately 3.3% for naive CD8, 2% to 2.5% for memory CD4, and 0.4% for memory CD8.

CDR1 and CDR2 were assigned from the germline V gene (reference sequence) as MNHEY and SMNVEV. Trimming at the junction amounts to 2 bases on V and 0 bases on J, and the germline ends lie 6 bases apart. The cysteine opens and the phenylalanine closes a CDR3 of 14 amino acids. Here the CDR3 DNA is all that survives: 42 bases in frame from base 1. Donors were healthy HIV-negative adults with no recently reported acute infections or vaccinations. Every donor was a Caucasian adult residing in Nashville, Tennessee, USA. CD4+ T cells were enriched through magnetic negative selection, after which naive cells were positively selected on CD45RA and the remaining negative fraction served as the memory subset. After blood collection by leukapheresis, PBMCs were isolated using Ficoll-Histopaque density gradient centrifugation and then cryopreserved in the vapor phase of liquid nitrogen. Purity and quantity of every magnetically sorted T cell population were checked by analytical flow cytometry. Genomic DNA was isolated from every sorted fraction and measured by UV absorbance on a Nanodrop 2000c.

This clonotype was obtained from a man between 18 and 29 years old in good health. Some clones in this sample may be carry-over from other donors' samples. Sequencing used memory CD4+ T cells from PBMCs. Taken with the paper, the label for cell subset or site translates to: CD45RA-negative fraction. The rearrangement joined TRBV27 to TRBJ2-3, with no reliable assignment of the D segment. Read as DNA, the sequence is TGTGCCAGCAGTTTAGGGCTGAGCACAGATACGCAGTATTTT. This is translated as CASSLGLSTDTQYF.